One TCR beta chain is described in this entry. Antigen specificity is unknown. Per germline, CDR1 SGDLS and CDR2 YYNGEE. The V gene end was trimmed by 3 bases and the J gene end by 11 bases; junction bases not matched to a gene: 12. The CDR3 sequence is 16 residues long. TCRdb's table, derived via immunoSEQ multiplex PCR, lists solely in-frame clones and lacks some. The repertoire holds roughly 92,000 clones, with roughly 88% as singletons. The entry originates in a study of graft-versus-host responses after intestinal transplantation. Looking at the study overall: Anti-thymocyte globulin was used for induction in all recipients, who then took tacrolimus and steroids for approximately 3 years.

Regarding the study as a whole: Researchers found GvH clones in recipient marrow, and some showed up first in ileum or blood. HvG clone declines early post-transplant were associated with peak circulating GvH levels.

This clonotype was obtained from a human donor who received an intestinal transplant. This sample comprised unstimulated CD4+ T cells sorted from spleen or lymph node cells, obtained before intestinal transplant. V is TRBV9 and J is TRBJ2-3; 13 nucleotides align to TRBD2. The CDR3 sequence is CASSGELAGGRLGQYF. The CDR3 nucleotides read TGTGCCAGCAGCGGAGAACTAGCGGGGGGGCGGTTGGGGCAGTATTTT.